The present entry profiles one T cell receptor (beta chain) with its context. The target antigen is unknown. These data are taken from a study of cytomegalovirus exposure and HLA in healthy donors. Study-wide findings and caveats: The authors listed about 170 TCR beta chains as cytomegalovirus-associated.

Both 60 Vbeta primers and 13 Jbeta primers went into the PCR. In the study's own analysis: As a later analysis found, there were about 80 million unique TCR beta chains, of which roughly 11 million were shared. Profiling relied on immunoSEQ multiplex PCR, and the TCRdb table lists in-frame clones only, not all of them. Clone size and V and J calls were adopted from that table, with D and trimming inferred from the DNA. The data show some 200,000 clones, roughly 9.4% seen once. The CDR3 consists of 15 residues. From germline, CDR1 is MNHEY and CDR2 SMNVEV (reference sequence). The V and J ends lost 0 bases and 1 base respectively, with 7 bases between them. All the people who gave samples were healthy bone marrow donors.

Sequences were obtained from PBMCs. The sequence derives from a woman in her 30s in good health and CMV-seropositive. This sequence joins TRBV27 and TRBJ1-5; D remains unclear. CDR3 protein: CASSLSGWSNQPQHF. The CDR3 DNA reads TGTGCCAGCAGTTTATCGGGCTGGAGCAATCAGCCCCAGCATTTT.